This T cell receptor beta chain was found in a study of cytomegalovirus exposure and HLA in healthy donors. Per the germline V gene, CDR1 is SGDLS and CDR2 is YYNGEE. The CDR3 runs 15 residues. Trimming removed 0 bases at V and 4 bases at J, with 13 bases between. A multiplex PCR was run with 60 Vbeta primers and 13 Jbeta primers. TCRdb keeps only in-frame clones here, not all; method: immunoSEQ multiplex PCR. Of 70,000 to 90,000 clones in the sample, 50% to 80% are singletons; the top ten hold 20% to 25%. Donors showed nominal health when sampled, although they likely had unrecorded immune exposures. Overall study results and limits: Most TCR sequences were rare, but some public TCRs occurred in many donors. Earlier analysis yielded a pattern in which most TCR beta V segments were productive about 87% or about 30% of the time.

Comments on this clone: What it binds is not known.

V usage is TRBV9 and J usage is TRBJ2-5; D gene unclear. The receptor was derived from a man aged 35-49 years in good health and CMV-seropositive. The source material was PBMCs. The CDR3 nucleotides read TGTGCCAGCAGCGTAGTCGGTAGCTCCCTAGAGACCCAGTACTTC. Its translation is CASSVVGSSLETQYF.